This T cell receptor (beta chain) originates from a study of identical twins. General study points: Excess twin sharing in beta out-of-frame sequences was weaker.

A remark on this clonotype: The antigen remains unidentified.

Germline CDR1 is SGHRS and CDR2 is YFSETQ. V was pared by 0 bases and J by 1 base, with 10 bases between. CDR3 length equals 15 residues. The authors used template switching to add a universal primer site and gave cDNA unique molecular identifiers. TCRdb called the 5' RACE reads again in MiXCR, with one record for every CDR3 protein. Of about 240,000 distinct CDR3 sequences in the sample, 10% to 15% were seen once. These data also featured in a second study, about yellow fever vaccine responses in identical twins.

Specimen: memory (CD45RO+) T cells sorted from blood. The rearrangement joins TRBV5-1 to TRBJ2-5, with D maybe TRBD2 (5 bases). The sequence was obtained from a young woman in good health. CDR3 loop: CASSLVGEPQETQYF. The CDR3, as DNA: TGCGCCAGCAGCTTGGTCGGGGAACCCCAAGAGACCCAGTACTTC.